Only a few counts were recorded for the clone carrying this T cell receptor beta chain. What it binds is unknown. The sample originates from a study of T cells in Graves' hyperthyroidism and ophthalmopathy. In the study overall: Initial diagnosis, before any treatment, was when peripheral blood was collected.

General observations from the study: Ophthalmopathy was told apart from stable hyperthyroidism by a 13 V-J model. Ophthalmopathy was predicted by the model a median of roughly 6.6 months ahead of onset.

RNA transcripts were the template for amplifying TCR beta CDR3 regions. TCR CDR3 underwent first-round RT-PCR with the HTBI primer set. TCRdb used MiXCR to reprocess the multiplex PCR reads, holding one entry per CDR3 protein. The table lists hundreds of thousands of distinct CDR3 sequences, approximately 15% of them singletons, with around 23% in the top ten. The CDR3 loop spans 11 amino acids. Germline CDR1 DFQATT, CDR2 SNEGSKA (reference sequence). J lost 13 bases, V lost 0 bases, and 4 bases had no gene match. This TCR was sampled from a woman aged 25 to 39 with Graves' hyperthyroidism. The sequenced sample consisted of blood. The rearrangement links TRBV20-1 to TRBJ2-5, with TRBD2 identical over 8 bases. This CDR3 is CSAREGLAPYF. CDR3 sequence (DNA): TGCAGTGCTAGAGAAGGACTAGCTCCGTACTTC.